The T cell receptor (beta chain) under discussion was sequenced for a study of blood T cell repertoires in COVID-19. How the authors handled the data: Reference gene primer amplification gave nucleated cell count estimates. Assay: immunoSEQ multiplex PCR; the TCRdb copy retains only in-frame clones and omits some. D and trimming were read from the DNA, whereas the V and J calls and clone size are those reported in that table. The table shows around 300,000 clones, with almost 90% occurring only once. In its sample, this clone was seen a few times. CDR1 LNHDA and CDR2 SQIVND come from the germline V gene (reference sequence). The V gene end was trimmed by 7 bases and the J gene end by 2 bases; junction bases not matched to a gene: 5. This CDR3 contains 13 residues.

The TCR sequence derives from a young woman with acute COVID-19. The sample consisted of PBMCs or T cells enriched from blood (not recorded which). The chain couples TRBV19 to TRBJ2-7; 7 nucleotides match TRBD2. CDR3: CASTGLGAYEQYF. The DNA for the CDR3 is TGTGCCAGTACTGGACTAGGGGCCTACGAGCAGTACTTC. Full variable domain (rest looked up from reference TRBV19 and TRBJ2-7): DGGITQSPKYLFRKEGQNVTLSCEQNLNHDAMYWYRQDPGQGLRLIYYSQIVNDFQKGDIAEGYSVSREKKESFPLTVTSAQKNPTAFYLCASTGLGAYEQYFGPGTRLTVT.